This T cell receptor beta chain was obtained from a study of blood T cell repertoires in COVID-19. Looking at the study overall: Donors in the United States, Italy and Spain gave samples during acute or convalescent COVID-19.

TCRdb's table, derived via immunoSEQ multiplex PCR, lists solely in-frame clones and lacks some. The repertoire holds about 280,000 clones, 85% to 90% seen once, with 13% in the top ten. Germline V CDR1 and CDR2: SNHLY, FYNNEI. The CDR3 is made up of 15 amino acids. Deletions cut 0 bases from V and 9 bases from J, with 15 bases between. This receptor was obtained from a human donor in a cohort sampled during active COVID-19. The specimen sequenced was peripheral blood. The rearrangement joins TRBV2 to TRBJ2-1; D remains unclear. This CDR3 reads CASSEAVLRNREQFF. The CDR3 DNA is TGTGCCAGCAGTGAAGCGGTACTACGAAACCGTGAGCAGTTCTTC.